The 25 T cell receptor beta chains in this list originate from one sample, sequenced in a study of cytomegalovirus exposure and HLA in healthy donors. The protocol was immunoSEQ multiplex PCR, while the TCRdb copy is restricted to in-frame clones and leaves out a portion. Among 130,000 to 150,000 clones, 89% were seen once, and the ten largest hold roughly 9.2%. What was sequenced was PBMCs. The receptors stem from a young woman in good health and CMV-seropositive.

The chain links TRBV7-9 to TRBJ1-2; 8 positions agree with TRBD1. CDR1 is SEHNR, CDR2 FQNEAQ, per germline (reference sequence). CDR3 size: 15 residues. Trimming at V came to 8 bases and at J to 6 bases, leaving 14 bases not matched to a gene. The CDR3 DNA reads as TGTGCCAGCCCCCACACGCCCGGACAGGGCCATGGCTACACCTTC. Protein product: CASPHTPGQGHGYTF.

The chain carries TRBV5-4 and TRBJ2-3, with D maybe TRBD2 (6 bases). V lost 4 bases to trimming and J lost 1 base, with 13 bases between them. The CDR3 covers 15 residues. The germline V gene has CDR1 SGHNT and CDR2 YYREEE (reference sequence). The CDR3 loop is CASSRTGVRTDTQYF. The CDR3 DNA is TGTGCCAGCAGCCGTACGGGGGTTCGCACAGATACGCAGTATTTT.

The CDR3 DNA is TGCGCCAGCGGGGTTTGGACAGGGGGGAACACTGAAGCTTTCTTT. Translating gives CASGVWTGGNTEAFF. The V call is TRBV5-1, the J call TRBJ1-1; 10 bases map to TRBD1. The J segment lost 1 base and the V segment lost 7 bases, leaving 7 bases of the junction unmatched. The CDR3 sequence is 15 residues long. Germline lookup yields CDR1 SGHRS and CDR2 YFSETQ.

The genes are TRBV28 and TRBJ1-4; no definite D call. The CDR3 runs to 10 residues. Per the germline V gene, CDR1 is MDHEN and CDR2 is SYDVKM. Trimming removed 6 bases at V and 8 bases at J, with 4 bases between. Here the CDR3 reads CASSGEKLFF. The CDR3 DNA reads TGTGCCAGCAGCGGGGAAAAACTGTTTTTT.

DNA for the CDR3: TGTGCCAGCAGCTTAGGGAACAGGCCATACGAGCAGTACTTC. This codes for CASSLGNRPYEQYF. V usage is TRBV5-4 and J usage is TRBJ2-7; tentatively, D is TRBD1 (5 bases). The germline CDR1 and CDR2 sequences are SGHNT and YYREEE (reference sequence). CDR3 length: 14 residues. Trimming stripped 2 bases from V and 4 bases from J, with 13 bases between.

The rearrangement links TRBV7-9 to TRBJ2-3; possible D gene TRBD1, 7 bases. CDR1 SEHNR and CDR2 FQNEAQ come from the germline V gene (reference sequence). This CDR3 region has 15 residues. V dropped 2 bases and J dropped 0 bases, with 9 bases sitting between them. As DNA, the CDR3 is TGTGCCAGCAGCTTACAGGGGGGTAGCACAGATACGCAGTATTTT. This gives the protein CASSLQGGSTDTQYF.

The CDR3 loop is CASSFSRTGGNSPLHF. Written as DNA, the CDR3 is TGTGCCAGCAGCTTTTCAAGGACAGGGGGAAATTCACCCCTCCACTTT. This sequence joins TRBV7-9 and TRBJ1-6; 10 bases are a match to TRBD1. Germline V CDR1 and CDR2: SEHNR, FQNEAQ (reference sequence). The CDR3 extends over 16 amino acids. Trimming cost V 3 bases and J 7 bases; bases outside gene matches: 6.

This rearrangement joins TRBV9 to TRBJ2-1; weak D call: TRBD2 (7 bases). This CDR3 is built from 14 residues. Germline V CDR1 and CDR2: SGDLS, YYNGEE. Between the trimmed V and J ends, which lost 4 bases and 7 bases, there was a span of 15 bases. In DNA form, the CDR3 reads TGTGCCAGCAGCACTGGGGGGGCAATGAATGAGCAGTTCTTC. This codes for CASSTGGAMNEQFF.

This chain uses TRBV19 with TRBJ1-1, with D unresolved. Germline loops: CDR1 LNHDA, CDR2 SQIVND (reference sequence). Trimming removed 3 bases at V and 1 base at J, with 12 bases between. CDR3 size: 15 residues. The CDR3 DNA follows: TGTGCCAGTAGTATCTACTTCGGTGCGAACACTGAAGCTTTCTTT. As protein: CASSIYFGANTEAFF.

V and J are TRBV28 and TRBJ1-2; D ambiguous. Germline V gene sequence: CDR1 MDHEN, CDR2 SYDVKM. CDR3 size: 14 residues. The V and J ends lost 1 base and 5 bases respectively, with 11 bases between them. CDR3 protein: CASSLSGNPYGYTF. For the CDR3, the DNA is TGTGCCAGCAGTTTATCGGGAAATCCATATGGCTACACCTTC.

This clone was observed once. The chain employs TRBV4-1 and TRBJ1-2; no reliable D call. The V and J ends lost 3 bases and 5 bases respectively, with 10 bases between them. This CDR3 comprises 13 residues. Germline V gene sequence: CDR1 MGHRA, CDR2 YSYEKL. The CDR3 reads CASSQTLSYGYTF. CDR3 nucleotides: TGCGCCAGCAGCCAGACACTGTCGTATGGCTACACCTTC.

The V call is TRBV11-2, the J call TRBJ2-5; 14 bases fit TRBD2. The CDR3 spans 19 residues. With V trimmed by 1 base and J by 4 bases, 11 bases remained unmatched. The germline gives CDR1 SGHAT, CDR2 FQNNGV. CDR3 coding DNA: TGTGCCAGCAGCTTAGCAGCGGGCCGACTAGCGGGGGGGGGAGAGACCCAGTACTTC. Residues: CASSLAAGRLAGGGETQYF.

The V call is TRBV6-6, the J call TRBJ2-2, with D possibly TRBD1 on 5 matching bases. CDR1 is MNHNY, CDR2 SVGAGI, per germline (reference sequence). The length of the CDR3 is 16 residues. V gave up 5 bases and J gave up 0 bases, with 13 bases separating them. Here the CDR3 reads CASSPRANPNTGELFF. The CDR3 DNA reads TGTGCCAGCAGTCCCAGGGCCAACCCGAACACCGGGGAGCTGTTTTTT.

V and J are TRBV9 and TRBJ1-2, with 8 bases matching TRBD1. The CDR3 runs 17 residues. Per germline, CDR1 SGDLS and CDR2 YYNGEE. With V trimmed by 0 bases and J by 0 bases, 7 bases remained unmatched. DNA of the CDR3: TGTGCCAGCAGCGTAGAAAGGGGGGACAGGCCTAACTATGGCTACACCTTC. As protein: CASSVERGDRPNYGYTF.

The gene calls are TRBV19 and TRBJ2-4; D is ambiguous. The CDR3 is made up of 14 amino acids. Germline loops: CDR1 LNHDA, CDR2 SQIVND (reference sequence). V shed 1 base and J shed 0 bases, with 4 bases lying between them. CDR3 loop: CASSIAGAKNIQYF. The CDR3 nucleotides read TGTGCCAGTAGTATAGCAGGAGCCAAAAACATTCAGTACTTC.

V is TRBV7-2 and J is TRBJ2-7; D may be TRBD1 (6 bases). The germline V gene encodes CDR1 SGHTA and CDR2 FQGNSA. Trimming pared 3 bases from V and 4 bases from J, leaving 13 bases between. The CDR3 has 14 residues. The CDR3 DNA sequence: TGTGCCAGCAGCTTGGCGCCGGGGACATACGAGCAGTACTTC. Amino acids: CASSLAPGTYEQYF.

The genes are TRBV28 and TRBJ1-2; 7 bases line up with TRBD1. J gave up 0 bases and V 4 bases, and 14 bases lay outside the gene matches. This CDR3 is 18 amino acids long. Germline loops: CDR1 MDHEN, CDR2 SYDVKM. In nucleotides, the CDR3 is TGTGCCAGCAGTTCCCCCCTAAGGACAGGAAGAGCTAACTATGGCTACACCTTC. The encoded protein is CASSSPLRTGRANYGYTF.

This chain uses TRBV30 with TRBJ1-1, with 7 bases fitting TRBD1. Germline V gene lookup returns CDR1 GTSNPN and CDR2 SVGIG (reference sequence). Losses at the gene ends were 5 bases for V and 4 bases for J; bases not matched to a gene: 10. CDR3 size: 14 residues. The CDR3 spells CAWGQGGGGTEAFF. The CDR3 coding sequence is TGTGCCTGGGGTCAGGGGGGCGGAGGCACTGAAGCTTTCTTT.

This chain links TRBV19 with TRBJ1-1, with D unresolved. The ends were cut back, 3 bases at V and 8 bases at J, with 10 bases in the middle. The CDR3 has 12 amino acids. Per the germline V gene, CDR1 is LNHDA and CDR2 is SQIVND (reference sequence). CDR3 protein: CASSMSRVEAFF. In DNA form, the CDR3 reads TGTGCCAGTAGTATGTCGCGGGTCGAAGCTTTCTTT.

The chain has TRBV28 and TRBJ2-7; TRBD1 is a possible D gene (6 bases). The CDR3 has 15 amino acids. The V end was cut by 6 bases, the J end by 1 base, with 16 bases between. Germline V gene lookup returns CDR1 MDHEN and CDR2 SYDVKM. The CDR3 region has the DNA TGTGCCAGCAGATCAACAGGGACCCCGTCCTACGAGCAGTACTTC. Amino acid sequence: CASRSTGTPSYEQYF.

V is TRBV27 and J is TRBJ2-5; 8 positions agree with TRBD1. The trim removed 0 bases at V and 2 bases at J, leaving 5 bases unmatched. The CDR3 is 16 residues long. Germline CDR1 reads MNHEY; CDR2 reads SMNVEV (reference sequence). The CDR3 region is CASSLSPDRGQETQYF. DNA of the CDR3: TGTGCCAGCAGTTTATCCCCCGACAGGGGTCAAGAGACCCAGTACTTC.

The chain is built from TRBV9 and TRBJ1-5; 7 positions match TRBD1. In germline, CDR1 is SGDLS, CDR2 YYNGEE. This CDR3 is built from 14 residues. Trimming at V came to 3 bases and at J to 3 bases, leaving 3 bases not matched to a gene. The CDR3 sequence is CASSAGQSNQPQHF. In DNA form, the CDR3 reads TGTGCCAGCAGCGCGGGACAGTCCAATCAGCCCCAGCATTTT.

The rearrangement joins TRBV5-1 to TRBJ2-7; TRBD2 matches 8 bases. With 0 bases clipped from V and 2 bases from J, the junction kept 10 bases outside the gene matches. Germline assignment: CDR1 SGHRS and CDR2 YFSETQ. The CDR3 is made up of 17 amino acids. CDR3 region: CASSLVPWRGETYEQYF. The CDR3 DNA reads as TGCGCCAGCAGCTTGGTCCCCTGGCGGGGGGAGACCTACGAGCAGTACTTC.

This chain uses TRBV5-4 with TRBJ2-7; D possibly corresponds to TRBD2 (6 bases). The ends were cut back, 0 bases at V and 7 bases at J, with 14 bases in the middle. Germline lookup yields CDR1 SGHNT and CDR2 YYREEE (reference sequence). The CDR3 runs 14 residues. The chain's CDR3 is CASSLAGLVLEQYF. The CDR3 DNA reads TGTGCCAGCAGCTTGGCGGGACTCGTCTTGGAGCAGTACTTC.

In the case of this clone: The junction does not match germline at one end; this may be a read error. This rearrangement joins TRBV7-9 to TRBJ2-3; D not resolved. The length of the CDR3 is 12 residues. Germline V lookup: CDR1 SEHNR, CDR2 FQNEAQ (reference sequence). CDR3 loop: CASSLSTDTQYF. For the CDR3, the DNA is TGTGCCAGCAGCTTAAGCACGGATACGCAGTATTTT.